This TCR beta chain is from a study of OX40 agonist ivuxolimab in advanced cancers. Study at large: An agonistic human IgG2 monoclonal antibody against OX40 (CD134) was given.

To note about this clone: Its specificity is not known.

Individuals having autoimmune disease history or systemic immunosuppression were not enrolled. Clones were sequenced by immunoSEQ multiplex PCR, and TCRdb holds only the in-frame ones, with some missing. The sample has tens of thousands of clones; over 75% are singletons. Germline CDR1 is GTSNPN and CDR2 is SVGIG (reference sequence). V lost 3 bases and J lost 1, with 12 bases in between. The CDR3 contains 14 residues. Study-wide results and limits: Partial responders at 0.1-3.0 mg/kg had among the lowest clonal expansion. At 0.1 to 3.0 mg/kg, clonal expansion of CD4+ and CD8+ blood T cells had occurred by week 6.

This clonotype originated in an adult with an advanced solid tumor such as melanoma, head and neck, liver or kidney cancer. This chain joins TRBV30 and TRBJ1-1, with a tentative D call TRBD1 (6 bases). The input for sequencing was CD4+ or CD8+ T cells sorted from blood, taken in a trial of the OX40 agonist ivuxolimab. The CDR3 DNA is TGTGCCTGGAGCGTTACAGGGTGGAACACTGAAGCTTTCTTT. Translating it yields CAWSVTGWNTEAFF.